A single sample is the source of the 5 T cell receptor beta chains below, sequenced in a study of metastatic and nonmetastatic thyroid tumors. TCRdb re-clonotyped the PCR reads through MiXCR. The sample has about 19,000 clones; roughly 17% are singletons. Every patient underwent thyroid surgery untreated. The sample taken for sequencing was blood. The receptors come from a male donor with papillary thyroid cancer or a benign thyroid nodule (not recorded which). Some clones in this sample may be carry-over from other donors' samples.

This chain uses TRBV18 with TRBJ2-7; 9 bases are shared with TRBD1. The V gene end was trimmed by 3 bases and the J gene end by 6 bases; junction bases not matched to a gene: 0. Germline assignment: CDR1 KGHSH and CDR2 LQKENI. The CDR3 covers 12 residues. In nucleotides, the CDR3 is TGTGCCAGCTCACCGGGACAGGGCGAGCAGTACTTC. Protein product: CASSPGQGEQYF.

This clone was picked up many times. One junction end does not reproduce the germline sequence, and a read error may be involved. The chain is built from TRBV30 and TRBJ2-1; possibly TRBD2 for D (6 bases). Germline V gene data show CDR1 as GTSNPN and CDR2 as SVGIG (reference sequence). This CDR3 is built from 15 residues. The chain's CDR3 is CAWSGGVGSYNEQSF. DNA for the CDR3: TGTGCCTGGAGCGGGGGAGTGGGCTCCTACAATGAGCAGTCCTTC.

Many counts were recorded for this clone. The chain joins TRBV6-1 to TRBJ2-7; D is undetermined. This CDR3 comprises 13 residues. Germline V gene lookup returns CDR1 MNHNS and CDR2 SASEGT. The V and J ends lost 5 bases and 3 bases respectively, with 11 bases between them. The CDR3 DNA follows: TGTGCCAGCAGTCTAGGACCGGACTACGAGCAGTACTTC. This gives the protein CASSLGPDYEQYF.

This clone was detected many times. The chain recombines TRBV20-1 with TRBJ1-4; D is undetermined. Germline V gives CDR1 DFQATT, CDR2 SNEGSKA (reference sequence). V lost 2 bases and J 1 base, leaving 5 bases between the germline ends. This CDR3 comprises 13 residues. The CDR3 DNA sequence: TGCAGTGCTAGATATGAAACTAATGAAAAACTGTTTTTT. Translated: CSARYETNEKLFF.

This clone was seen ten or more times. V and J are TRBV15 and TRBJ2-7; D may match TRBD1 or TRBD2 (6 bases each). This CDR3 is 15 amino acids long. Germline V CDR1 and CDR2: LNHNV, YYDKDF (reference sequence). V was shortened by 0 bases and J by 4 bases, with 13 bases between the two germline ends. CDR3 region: CATSREEGDMYEQYF. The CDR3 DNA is TGTGCCACCAGCAGAGAGGAGGGGGACATGTACGAGCAGTACTTC.